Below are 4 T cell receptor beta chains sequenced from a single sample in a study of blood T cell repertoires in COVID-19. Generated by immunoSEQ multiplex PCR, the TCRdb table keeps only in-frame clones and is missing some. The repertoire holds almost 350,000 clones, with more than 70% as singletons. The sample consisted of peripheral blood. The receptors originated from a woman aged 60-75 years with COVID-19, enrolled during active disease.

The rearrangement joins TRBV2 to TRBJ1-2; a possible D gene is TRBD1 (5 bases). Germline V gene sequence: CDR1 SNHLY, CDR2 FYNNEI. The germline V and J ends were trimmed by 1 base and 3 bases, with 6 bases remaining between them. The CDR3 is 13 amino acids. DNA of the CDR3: TGTGCCAGCAGTGAAGGCAGGGACTATGGCTACACCTTC. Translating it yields CASSEGRDYGYTF. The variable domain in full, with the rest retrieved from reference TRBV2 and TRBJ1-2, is EPEVTQTPSHQVTQMGQEVILRCVPISNHLYFYWYRQILGQKVEFLVSFYNNEISEKSEIFDDQFSVERPDGSNFTLKIRSTKLEDSAMYFCASSEGRDYGYTFGSGTRLTVV.

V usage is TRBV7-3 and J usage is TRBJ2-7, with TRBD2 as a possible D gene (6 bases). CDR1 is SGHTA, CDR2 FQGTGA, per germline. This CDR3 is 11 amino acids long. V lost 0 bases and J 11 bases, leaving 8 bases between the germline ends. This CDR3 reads CASSLTQREYF. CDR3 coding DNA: TGTGCCAGCAGCTTAACGCAGCGGGAGTACTTC.

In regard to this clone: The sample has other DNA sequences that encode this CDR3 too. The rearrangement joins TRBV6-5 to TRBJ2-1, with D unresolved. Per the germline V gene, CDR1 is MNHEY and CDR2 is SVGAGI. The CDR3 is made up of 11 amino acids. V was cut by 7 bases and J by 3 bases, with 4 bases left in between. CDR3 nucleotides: TGTGCCAGCACGGGCTACAATGAGCAGTTCTTC. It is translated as CASTGYNEQFF.

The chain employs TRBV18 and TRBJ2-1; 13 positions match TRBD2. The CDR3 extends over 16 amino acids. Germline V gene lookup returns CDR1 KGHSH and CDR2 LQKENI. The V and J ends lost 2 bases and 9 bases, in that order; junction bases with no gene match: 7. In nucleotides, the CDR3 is TGTGCCAGCTCACCAGTCACTAGCGGGGGGGCAGGTGAGCAGTTCTTC. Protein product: CASSPVTSGGAGEQFF.